The 21 T cell receptor beta chains listed next were all sequenced from one sample in a study of OX40 agonist ivuxolimab in advanced cancers. Profiling relied on immunoSEQ multiplex PCR, and the TCRdb table lists in-frame clones only, not all of them. The profile shows some 42,000 clones, more than 80% of them singletons. The material was CD4+ or CD8+ T cells sorted from blood, obtained in a trial of the OX40 agonist ivuxolimab. The receptors here all came from an adult with an advanced solid tumor such as melanoma, head and neck, liver or kidney cancer.

V is TRBV15 and J is TRBJ1-3, with no clear D. CDR3 length: 17 amino acids. The V gene's germline CDR1 is LNHNV and CDR2 YYDKDF (reference sequence). V was shortened by 2 bases and J by 0 bases, with 14 bases between the two germline ends. The CDR3 reads CATSRPFGRSSGNTIYF. The CDR3 DNA follows: TGTGCCACCAGCAGACCCTTCGGACGGAGCTCTGGAAACACCATATATTTT.

J is TRBJ2-5 and V is TRBV6-5; tentative D call: TRBD1 (6 bases). The J call may be incorrect, as the DNA end agrees better with TRBJ2-7. This CDR3 region has 14 residues. The germline CDR1 and CDR2 sequences are MNHEY and SVGAGI. In DNA form, the CDR3 reads TGTGCCAGCAGTTACGCGACAGGACCTTACGAGCAGTACTTC. Protein: CASSYATGPYEQYF.

This rearrangement joins TRBV7-9 to TRBJ2-1; 7 bases line up with TRBD1. CDR3 length: 16 amino acids. Germline CDR1 reads SEHNR; CDR2 reads FQNEAQ (reference sequence). After removal of 4 bases from V and 0 bases from J, the junction contained 6 bases not matched to a gene. CDR3 protein: CASSSGQTNSYNEQFF. CDR3 sequence (DNA): TGTGCCAGCAGCTCGGGACAGACTAACTCCTACAATGAGCAGTTCTTC.

The table lists this clone with a count of one. The chain couples TRBV25-1 to TRBJ1-2, with D perhaps TRBD1 (5 bases). Trimming removed 5 bases from V and 4 bases from J, with 11 bases in between. Germline V gene sequence: CDR1 MGHDK, CDR2 SYGVNS. The CDR3 is made up of 13 amino acids. CDR3 coding DNA: TGTGCCAGCAGTTTGACAGAAACCTATGGCTACACCTTC. This sequence encodes CASSLTETYGYTF.

This chain connects TRBV29-1 to TRBJ2-3; tentative D call: TRBD2 (5 bases). Per germline, CDR1 SQVTM and CDR2 ANQGSEA. CDR3 size: 13 residues. V shed 3 bases and J shed 4 bases, with 11 bases lying between them. The CDR3: CSVDMGDSDTQYF. CDR3 in DNA: TGCAGCGTTGACATGGGAGACTCAGATACGCAGTATTTT.

The chain combines TRBV10-3 with TRBJ2-3; TRBD2 might be the D (6 bases). This CDR3 has 14 residues. The germline CDR1 and CDR2 sequences are ENHRY and SYGVKD. The V and J ends lost 4 bases and 4 bases respectively, with 12 bases between them. The CDR3 bases are TGTGCCATCAGTGCCCTAGCGTCCTCAGATACGCAGTATTTT. Encoded protein: CAISALASSDTQYF.

The V call is TRBV7-2, the J call TRBJ2-2; 7 nucleotides align to TRBD2. The V segment lost 5 bases and the J segment 0 bases; nucleotides outside the gene matches: 3. The CDR3 loop spans 15 amino acids. Looked up from germline, CDR1 is SGHTA and CDR2 is FQGNSA. The CDR3 protein is CASSRTRTNTGELFF. In DNA form, the CDR3 reads TGTGCCAGCAGCCGGACTAGAACGAACACCGGGGAGCTGTTTTTT.

This chain joins TRBV6-5 and TRBJ1-1; D not resolved. This CDR3 comprises 14 residues. V was cut by 0 bases and J by 5 bases, with 10 bases left in between. The germline CDR1 and CDR2 sequences are MNHEY and SVGAGI. The CDR3 sequence: CASSYSDWGTEAFF. Here the CDR3 DNA reads TGTGCCAGCAGTTACTCCGACTGGGGTACTGAAGCTTTCTTT.

The CDR3 region has the DNA TGCGCCAGCAGTGATGGGAGCGATCGGCCCCAGCATTTT. It specifies CASSDGSDRPQHF. The J gene is TRBJ1-5, the V gene TRBV10-2; D not certain. Germline assignment: CDR1 WSHSY and CDR2 SAAADI. The length of the CDR3 is 13 residues. Trimming left V 3 bases short and J 9 bases short, with 12 bases between.

V usage is TRBV5-1 and J usage is TRBJ2-3, with 7 positions matching TRBD2. Germline V lookup: CDR1 SGHRS, CDR2 YFSETQ. The CDR3 is made up of 15 amino acids. The V gene end was trimmed by 6 bases and the J gene end by 5 bases; junction bases not matched to a gene: 12. CDR3 nucleotides: TGCGCCAGCACACCTGGGGCGGGAGTGCAAGATACGCAGTATTTT. Amino acids: CASTPGAGVQDTQYF.

The chain recombines TRBV7-7 with TRBJ2-2; D is ambiguous. CDR3 length equals 13 residues. Trimming pared 6 bases from V and 3 bases from J, leaving 8 bases between. Germline lookup yields CDR1 SSHAT and CDR2 FNYEAQ (reference sequence). The DNA for the CDR3 is TGTGCCAGCAGGAACCAGGACACCGGGGAGCTGTTTTTT. Translation: CASRNQDTGELFF.

The CDR3 nucleotides are TGTGCCAGCTCACCCCGACAGAACACTGAAGCTTTCTTT. Translating it yields CASSPRQNTEAFF. The chain joins TRBV18 to TRBJ1-1; D remains ambiguous. The ends were cut back, 3 bases at V and 1 base at J, with 6 bases in the middle. This CDR3 spans 13 amino acids. Germline loops: CDR1 KGHSH, CDR2 LQKENI.

The sample holds a few counts of this clone. This chain joins TRBV27 and TRBJ1-1; D not resolved. The CDR3 is 15 residues long. Trimming removed 6 bases from V and 4 bases from J, with 18 bases in between. Germline assignment: CDR1 MNHEY and CDR2 SMNVEV (reference sequence). CDR3 sequence: CASRYLGQRVTEAFF. CDR3 DNA sequence: TGTGCCAGCAGATACCTAGGCCAGAGAGTCACTGAAGCTTTCTTT.

The chain carries TRBV11-2 and TRBJ2-7; TRBD2 agrees at 7 bases. The CDR3 contains 15 residues. V gave up 1 base and J gave up 2 bases; unmatched junction bases: 5. In germline, CDR1 is SGHAT, CDR2 FQNNGV. Here the CDR3 reads CASSLVSGPTYEQYF. The CDR3 nucleotides read TGTGCCAGCAGCTTAGTTAGCGGGCCCACCTACGAGCAGTACTTC.

The chain carries TRBV4-3 and TRBJ2-7; 9 nucleotides match TRBD1. V was clipped by 0 bases and J by 1 base; unmatched bases: 7. This CDR3 is built from 17 residues. Germline assignment: CDR1 LGHNA and CDR2 YSLEER. The CDR3 DNA follows: TGCGCCAGCAGCCAAGATCACGGGACAGGGATGTCCTACGAGCAGTACTTC. Amino acid sequence: CASSQDHGTGMSYEQYF.

Here the CDR3 reads CASSELGTDLGTEAFF. The DNA of the CDR3 is TGTGCCAGCAGTGAACTAGGGACCGACCTAGGAACTGAAGCTTTCTTT. The genes are TRBV6-1 and TRBJ1-1, with a possible D match to TRBD1 (5 bases). This CDR3 has 16 amino acids. The germline gives CDR1 MNHNS, CDR2 SASEGT. The germline V and J ends were trimmed by 2 bases and 5 bases, with 18 bases remaining between them.

As for this clone: Its ends do not fully match the called genes, so a read error is possible. The V call is TRBV7-7, the J call TRBJ1-6; D uncertain. The CDR3 has 15 amino acids. From germline, CDR1 is SSHAT and CDR2 FNYEAQ (reference sequence). This chain's CDR3 is CASSLARWYNSPLHF. In DNA form, the CDR3 reads TGTGCTAGCAGCTTAGCGAGGTGGTATAATTCACCCCTCCACTTT. The whole variable domain, filled in from reference TRBV7-7 and TRBJ1-6, reads GAGVSQSPRYKVTKRGQDVTLRCDPISSHATLYWYQQALGQGPEFLTYFNYEAQPDKSGLPSDRFSAERPEGSISTLTIQRTEQRDSAMYRCASSLARWYNSPLHFGNGTRLTVT.

The chain has TRBV5-1 and TRBJ1-3; D not certain. CDR3 length equals 15 residues. The germline CDR1 and CDR2 sequences are SGHRS and YFSETQ. The germline V and J ends were trimmed by 4 bases and 0 bases, with 11 bases remaining between them. CDR3 sequence reads: CASSPRTYSGNTIYF. In nucleotides, the CDR3 is TGCGCCAGCAGCCCGCGAACCTACTCTGGAAACACCATATATTTT.

The rearrangement uses TRBV5-1 and TRBJ2-1; D may be TRBD1 or TRBD2 (5 bases each). CDR1 and CDR2 (germline): SGHRS, YFSETQ. Trimming cost V 1 base and J 5 bases, with 10 bases left between them. The CDR3 extends over 14 amino acids. The CDR3 sequence: CASSLRMGDNEQFF. In DNA form, the CDR3 reads TGCGCCAGCAGCTTGAGGATGGGGGACAATGAGCAGTTCTTC. Combining the CDR3 with reference TRBV5-1 and TRBJ2-1 gives the whole variable domain KAGVTQTPRYLIKTRGQQVTLSCSPISGHRSVSWYQQTPGQGLQFLFEYFSETQRNKGNFPGRFSGRQFSNSRSEMNVSTLELGDSALYLCASSLRMGDNEQFFGPGTRLTVL.

This clone was observed a single time. This chain uses TRBV10-3 with TRBJ2-5; D might be TRBD2 (5 bases). The CDR3 totals 13 residues. V lost 3 bases and J 6 bases, leaving 11 bases between the germline ends. Germline values: CDR1 ENHRY, CDR2 SYGVKD. CDR3 DNA sequence: TGTGCCATCAGTGAACCTAGCTCTCAGACCCAGTACTTC. Its protein product is CAISEPSSQTQYF.

The rearrangement links TRBV19 to TRBJ1-5; the D is unclear. From germline, CDR1 is LNHDA and CDR2 SQIVND (reference sequence). CDR3 length: 13 amino acids. V lost 4 bases and J lost 1, with 5 bases in between. CDR3 nucleotides: TGTGCCAGTAGTAGAGTAAGCAATCAGCCCCAGCATTTT. Translating gives CASSRVSNQPQHF.